This paragraph reports one TCR beta chain. Its antigen remains unidentified. This sample stems from a study of glioma-infiltrating T cells after dendritic cell vaccination. At the level of the study: Patients had newly diagnosed or recurrent glioblastoma and received dendritic cell vaccines. Study-level points and caveats: The cohort had few patients with full blood and tumor sets.

Trimming cost V 7 bases and J 2 bases; bases outside gene matches: 7. The CDR3 loop spans 14 amino acids. Germline V gene lookup returns CDR1 LNHDA and CDR2 SQIVND (reference sequence). TCRdb's copy holds only in-frame clones and misses some; the assay was immunoSEQ multiplex PCR. The sample includes 100,000 or so clones, 90% of them seen just once. As to time point: after dendritic cell vaccination, including at tumor progression/relapse. Selection required adequate fresh-frozen tumor tissue plus more than two years' survival data. Before vaccination, two weeks after the third vaccination, and at progression, PBMC were collected.

The input for sequencing was blood, taken after dendritic cell vaccination. The chain links TRBV19 to TRBJ1-1; the match to TRBD1 covers 7 bases. The clonotype was recovered from a human donor with glioblastoma. Here the CDR3 DNA reads TGTGCCAGTACTCCCCCAGGGGGTAACACTGAAGCTTTCTTT. Its protein is CASTPPGGNTEAFF.